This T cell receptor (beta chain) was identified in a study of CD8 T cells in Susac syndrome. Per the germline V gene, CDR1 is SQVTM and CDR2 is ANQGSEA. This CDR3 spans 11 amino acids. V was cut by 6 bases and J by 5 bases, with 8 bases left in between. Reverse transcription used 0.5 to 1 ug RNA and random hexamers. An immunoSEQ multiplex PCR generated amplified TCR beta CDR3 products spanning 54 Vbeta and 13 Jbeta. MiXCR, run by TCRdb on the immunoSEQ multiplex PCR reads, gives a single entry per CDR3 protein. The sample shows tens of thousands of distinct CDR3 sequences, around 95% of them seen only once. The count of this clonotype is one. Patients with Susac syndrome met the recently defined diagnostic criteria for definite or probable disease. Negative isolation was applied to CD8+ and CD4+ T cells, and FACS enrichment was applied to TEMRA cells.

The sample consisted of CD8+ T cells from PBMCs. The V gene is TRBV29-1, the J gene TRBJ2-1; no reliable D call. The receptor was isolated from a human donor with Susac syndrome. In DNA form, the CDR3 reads TGCAGCGTCCCCAGGAACAATGAGCAGTTCTTC. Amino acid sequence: CSVPRNNEQFF.